The present entry profiles one T cell receptor (beta chain) with its context. The target antigen is unknown. The DNA ends 3 residues before the CDR3 does, and the rest of the CDR3 is filled in from the germline J gene. This CDR3 comprises 16 residues. Per germline, CDR1 GTSNPN and CDR2 SVGIG (reference sequence). V was pared by 0 bases and J by 5 bases, with 9 bases of the junction left unmatched. Using immunoSEQ multiplex PCR, the repertoire was profiled, and TCRdb retains in-frame clones only, with some absent. The sample's table shows over 45,000 clones. The data were taken from a study of T cells in women clearing cervical HPV infection. About the study: Controls were women whose single incident HPV16 infection cleared within 12 months without precancer or cancer.

Whole-study findings and limits: Cases carried less TRBV6-7 than controls: about 0.1% versus 0.15%.

The sample taken for sequencing was blood buffy coat. This TCR derives from a woman between 18 and 75 years old with a cervical HPV16 infection that either progressed to CIN3+ or cleared (not recorded which). The chain recombines TRBV30 with TRBJ1-1; TRBD1 matches at 10 bases. Partial CDR3 DNA: TGTGCCTGGAGTGTGCCCCGACAGGGGGCGGAAACTGAA. It is translated as CAWSVPRQGAETE. The whole CDR3 sequence is CAWSVPRQGAETEAFF.